These 17 T cell receptor beta chains were all obtained from the same sample, sequenced in a study of early stage breast cancer tumors. TCRdb keeps only in-frame clones here, not all; method: immunoSEQ multiplex PCR. The profile shows roughly 30,000 clones, roughly 77% of them singletons. The source material was breast tumor tissue. These receptors all stem from a person in their thirties with breast cancer.

The J gene is TRBJ2-2, the V gene TRBV5-1; 11 nucleotides match TRBD2. Germline-derived CDR1 and CDR2 are SGHRS and YFSETQ. This CDR3 has 14 residues. V was pared by 4 bases and J by 8 bases, with 4 bases of the junction left unmatched. DNA of the CDR3: TGCGCCAGCAGCGTAACTAGCGGGAGAGGGGAGCTGTTTTTT. Translated: CASSVTSGRGELFF.

The V call is TRBV7-3, the J call TRBJ1-1; no clear D gene. Trimming stripped 6 bases from V and 8 bases from J, with 16 bases between. Germline V gives CDR1 SGHTA, CDR2 FQGTGA. The CDR3 sequence is 13 residues long. As DNA, the CDR3 is TGTGCCAGCAGTCTCGTAGGAGGTGTCGAAGCTTTCTTT. Translated, it gives CASSLVGGVEAFF.

V is TRBV18 and J is TRBJ2-7, with a weak D call TRBD2 (5 bases). The CDR3 runs to 14 residues. Trimming took off 5 bases at V and 1 base at J, with 12 bases between the two ends. CDR1 and CDR2 from the germline V gene are KGHSH and LQKENI. The CDR3 loop reads CASSLGGGSYEQYF. In DNA, the CDR3 is TGTGCCAGCTCATTGGGCGGAGGATCCTACGAGCAGTACTTC.

The chain joins TRBV2 to TRBJ1-2; the match to TRBD1 covers 8 bases. This CDR3 comprises 13 residues. Germline assignment: CDR1 SNHLY and CDR2 FYNNEI. Unmatched junction bases numbered 6, after V lost 7 bases and J lost 5 bases. The CDR3 nucleotides read TGTGCCAGCAACCAGGACAGGGAATATGGCTACACCTTC. Translation: CASNQDREYGYTF. Looking up the rest from reference TRBV2 and TRBJ1-2 gives the full variable domain: EPEVTQTPSHQVTQMGQEVILRCVPISNHLYFYWYRQILGQKVEFLVSFYNNEISEKSEIFDDQFSVERPDGSNFTLKIRSTKLEDSAMYFCASNQDREYGYTFGSGTRLTVV.

V and J are TRBV5-4 and TRBJ2-7, with 15 positions matching TRBD2. Germline V gives CDR1 SGHNT, CDR2 YYREEE (reference sequence). The CDR3 has 16 residues. Trimming took 4 bases from V and 4 from J; bases not matched to a gene: 6. The chain's CDR3 is CASSVGLAGGTYEQYF. In nucleotides, the CDR3 is TGTGCCAGCAGCGTGGGACTAGCGGGAGGCACGTACGAGCAGTACTTC.

The J gene is TRBJ2-2, the V gene TRBV4-2, with TRBD1 matching 8 bases. The germline gives CDR1 LGHNA, CDR2 YNFKEQ. This CDR3 has 14 amino acids. The ends lost 7 bases at V and 4 bases at J; junction bases unmatched: 5. In nucleotides, the CDR3 is TGTGCCAGCAACCAGGGGGCGAGCACCGGGGAGCTGTTTTTT. Residues: CASNQGASTGELFF.

This chain links TRBV9 with TRBJ2-5; TRBD2 agrees at 7 bases. Germline V lookup: CDR1 SGDLS, CDR2 YYNGEE. CDR3 length: 16 residues. V shed 4 bases, J shed 4 bases, and the junction held 13 bases outside the gene matches. The CDR3 is CASSPRTRRSVETQYF. CDR3 DNA: TGTGCCAGCAGCCCCCGGACTAGAAGGAGTGTAGAGACCCAGTACTTC.

The chain joins TRBV18 to TRBJ2-1; D gene unclear. The CDR3 runs 13 residues. Looked up from germline, CDR1 is KGHSH and CDR2 is LQKENI. The V end lost 3 bases, the J end lost 8 bases, and 11 bases lay between the germline ends. The CDR3 sequence is CASSPPARDEQFF. The CDR3 DNA reads as TGTGCCAGCTCACCTCCCGCCCGTGATGAGCAGTTCTTC.

The rearrangement joins TRBV7-2 to TRBJ2-7, with 9 nucleotides matching TRBD2. CDR1 SGHTA and CDR2 FQGNSA come from the germline V gene. V shed 4 bases and J 1 base; nucleotides not matched to a gene: 5. The CDR3 contains 15 residues. The CDR3 region is CASSYSGRPSYEQYF. In DNA form, the CDR3 reads TGTGCCAGCAGCTATAGCGGGAGACCTTCCTACGAGCAGTACTTC.

The V and J genes are TRBV6-5 and TRBJ1-6, with TRBD1 matching 9 bases. The CDR3 covers 16 residues. Germline V gene lookup returns CDR1 MNHEY and CDR2 SVGAGI. Trimming took 2 bases from V and 10 from J; bases not matched to a gene: 9. The CDR3 nucleotides read TGTGCCAGCAGTTACGGGACAGGGAGTATCGGGTCACCCCTCCACTTT. It is translated as CASSYGTGSIGSPLHF.

The chain combines TRBV7-2 with TRBJ1-3, with 7 bases matching TRBD1. The V and J ends lost 4 bases and 4 bases, in that order; junction bases with no gene match: 7. In germline, CDR1 is SGHTA, CDR2 FQGNSA. The CDR3 consists of 15 residues. In DNA form, the CDR3 reads TGTGCCAGCAGCTCGTCGAGGGGGCACGGAAACACCATATATTTT. This translates into CASSSSRGHGNTIYF.

In this sample, this clone turned up once. The chain couples TRBV18 to TRBJ2-7; 7 bases fit TRBD1. The CDR3 contains 15 residues. CDR1 is KGHSH and CDR2 is LQKENI in the germline V gene. Trimming at V came to 4 bases and at J to 0 bases, leaving 6 bases not matched to a gene. The CDR3 DNA sequence: TGTGCCAGCTCACGGGACAGTCTATACTCCTACGAGCAGTACTTC. This encodes CASSRDSLYSYEQYF.

The chain uses TRBV4-1 and TRBJ1-4; the D is unclear. The CDR3 has 15 residues. The germline V gene has CDR1 MGHRA and CDR2 YSYEKL. Trimming shortened V by 2 bases and J by 8 bases, and 15 bases separated the two germline ends. The CDR3 protein is CASSQRDTVREKLFF. DNA of the CDR3: TGCGCCAGCAGCCAAAGGGATACAGTCAGAGAAAAACTGTTTTTT.

The chain carries TRBV5-1 and TRBJ2-1; the match to TRBD2 covers 11 bases. The ends lost 4 bases at V and 0 bases at J; junction bases unmatched: 3. Looked up from germline, CDR1 is SGHRS and CDR2 is YFSETQ. There are 16 residues in the CDR3. CDR3 residues: CASSVTSGSSYNEQFF. The CDR3 DNA follows: TGCGCCAGCAGCGTCACTAGCGGGAGCTCCTACAATGAGCAGTTCTTC.

The count of this clone is one. The chain employs TRBV9 and TRBJ2-7; TRBD2 might be the D (6 bases). CDR1 and CDR2 (germline): SGDLS, YYNGEE. Trimming cost V 4 bases and J 1 base, with 15 bases left between them. The CDR3 is 15 amino acids. The CDR3 loop is CASSSQSGFSYEQYF. CDR3 nucleotides: TGTGCCAGCAGCTCGCAAAGCGGGTTTTCCTACGAGCAGTACTTC.

The chain employs TRBV18 and TRBJ2-3; 9 positions match TRBD2. CDR3 length equals 16 residues. The J segment lost 2 bases and the V segment lost 3 bases, leaving 6 bases of the junction unmatched. CDR1 is KGHSH and CDR2 is LQKENI in the germline V gene. CDR3 nucleotides: TGTGCCAGCTCACCCCTAGCGGGGAAAACCACAGATACGCAGTATTTT. This translates into CASSPLAGKTTDTQYF.

V and J are TRBV10-3 and TRBJ2-5; weak D call: TRBD1 (7 bases). Trimming removed 7 bases from V and 1 base from J, with 13 bases in between. Looked up from germline, CDR1 is ENHRY and CDR2 is SYGVKD. There are 14 residues in the CDR3. CDR3 residues: CAINRGGPQETQYF. CDR3 bases: TGTGCCATCAACAGGGGAGGTCCCCAAGAGACCCAGTACTTC.